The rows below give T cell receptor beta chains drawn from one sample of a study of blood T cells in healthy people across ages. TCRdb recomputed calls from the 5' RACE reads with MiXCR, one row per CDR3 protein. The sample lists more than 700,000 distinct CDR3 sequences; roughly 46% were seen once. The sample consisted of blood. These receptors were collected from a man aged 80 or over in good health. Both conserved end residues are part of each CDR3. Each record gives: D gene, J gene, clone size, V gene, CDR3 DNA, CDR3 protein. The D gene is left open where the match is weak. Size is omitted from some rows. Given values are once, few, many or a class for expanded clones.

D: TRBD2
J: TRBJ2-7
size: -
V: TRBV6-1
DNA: TGTGCCAGCAGACTAGCGGGAGGGCCGGTTCGCCACGAGCAGTACTTC
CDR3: CASRLAGGPVRHEQYF

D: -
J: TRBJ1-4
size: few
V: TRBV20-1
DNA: TGCAGTGCTAGATTGTGGACTAATGAAAAACTGTTTTTT
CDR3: CSARLWTNEKLFF

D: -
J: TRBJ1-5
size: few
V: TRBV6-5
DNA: TGTGCCAGCAGCAGCCGCCGGGATGATCAGCCCCAGCATTTT
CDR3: CASSSRRDDQPQHF

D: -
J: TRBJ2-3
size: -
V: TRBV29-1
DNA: TGCAGCCAGAGATCCGGGACTACGCAGTATTTT
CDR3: CSQRSGTTQYF

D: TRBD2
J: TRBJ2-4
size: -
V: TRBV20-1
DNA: TGCAGTGAACTAGCGGAACACAAAAACATTCAGTACTTC
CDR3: CSELAEHKNIQYF

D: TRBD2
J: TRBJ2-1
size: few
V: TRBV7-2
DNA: TGTGCCAGCAGCTTAGCCGGGGGGGACTTCAATGAGCAGTTCTTC
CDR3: CASSLAGGDFNEQFF

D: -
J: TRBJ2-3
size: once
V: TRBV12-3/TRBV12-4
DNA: TGTGCCAGCACCCTCTGGACCAGCGGTAGCGCAGATACGGAGTATTTT
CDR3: CASTLWTSGSADTEYF

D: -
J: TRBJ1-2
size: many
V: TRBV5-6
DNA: TGTGCCAGCAGACCTGACTTCCCCGACTATGGCTACACCTTC
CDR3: CASRPDFPDYGYTF

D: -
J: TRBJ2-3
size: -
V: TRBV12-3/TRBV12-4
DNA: TGTGCCAGCAGTTTCGGTTATTCGGATACGCGGTATTTT
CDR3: CASSFGYSDTRYF

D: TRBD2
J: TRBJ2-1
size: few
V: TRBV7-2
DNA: TGTGCCAGCAGCTTAATAGCGGGACGATACAATGAGCAGTTCTTC
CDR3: CASSLIAGRYNEQFF

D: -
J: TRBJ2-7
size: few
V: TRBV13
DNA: TGTGCCAGCAGCTTCAAGGGGGGGCCTATCTACGAGCAGTACTTC
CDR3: CASSFKGGPIYEQYF

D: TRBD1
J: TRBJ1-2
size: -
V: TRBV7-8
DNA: TGTGCCAGCAGCTTCACAGGGGGGAGTGGCTACACCTTC
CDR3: CASSFTGGSGYTF

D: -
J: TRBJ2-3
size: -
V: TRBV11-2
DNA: TGTGCCAGCAGCTTATCCTCTAGCGTGAATACGCAGTATTTT
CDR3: CASSLSSSVNTQYF

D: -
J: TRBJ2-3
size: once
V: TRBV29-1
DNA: TGCAGCGTTGATACAGGGCTCGCAGATACGCAGTATTTT
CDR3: CSVDTGLADTQYF

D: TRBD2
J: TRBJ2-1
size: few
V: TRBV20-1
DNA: TGCAGTGCTAGAGATGTAGCGGGAATAAACGAGCAGTTCTTC
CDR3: CSARDVAGINEQFF

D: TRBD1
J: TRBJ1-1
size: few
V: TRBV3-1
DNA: TGTGCCAGCAGACCCGGGACAGGGGGCGCGGGTTCGCCAGCTTTCTTT
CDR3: CASRPGTGGAGSPAFF

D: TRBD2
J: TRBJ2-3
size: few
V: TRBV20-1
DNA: TGCAGTGCTAGAGGGCTAGCGGGCGTAATAGCAGATACGCAGTATTTT
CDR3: CSARGLAGVIADTQYF

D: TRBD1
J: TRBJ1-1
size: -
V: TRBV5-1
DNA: TGCGCCAGCAGCCAAACAGGGGGGAACACTGAAGCTTTCTTT
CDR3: CASSQTGGNTEAFF

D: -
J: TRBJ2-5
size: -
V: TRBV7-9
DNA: TGTGCCAGCAGATATAGATCGGCAGAAGAGACCCAGTACTTC
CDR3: CASRYRSAEETQYF

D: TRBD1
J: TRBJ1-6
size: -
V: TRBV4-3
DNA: TGCGCCAGCAGCCAACGTAGACAGGGAGGGAATTCACCCCTCCACTTT
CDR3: CASSQRRQGGNSPLHF

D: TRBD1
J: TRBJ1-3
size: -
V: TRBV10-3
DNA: TGTGCCAGCGAAGGACAGGGGTCTTCCACCATATATTTT
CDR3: CASEGQGSSTIYF

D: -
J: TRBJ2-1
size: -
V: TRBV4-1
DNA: TGCGCCAGCAGCCACCCCTCGGGGAGAGGGGATCACTACAATGAGCAGTTCTTC
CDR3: CASSHPSGRGDHYNEQFF

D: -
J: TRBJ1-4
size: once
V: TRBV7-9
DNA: TGTGCCAGCAGCTTAAAGTCTAATGAAAAACTGTTTTTT
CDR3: CASSLKSNEKLFF

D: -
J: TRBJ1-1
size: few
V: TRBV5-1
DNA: TGCGCCAGCAGCGACCGACAAGGGAGAAACACTGAAGCTTTCTTT
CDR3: CASSDRQGRNTEAFF

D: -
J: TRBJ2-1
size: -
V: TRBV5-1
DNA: TGCGCCCCCGGGACACATAGTGGGAATGAGCAGTTCTTC
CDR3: CAPGTHSGNEQFF

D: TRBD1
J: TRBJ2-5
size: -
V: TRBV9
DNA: TGTGCCAGCAGCTCCCGAAAAGGGGGCGGGGAGACCCAGTACTTC
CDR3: CASSSRKGGGETQYF

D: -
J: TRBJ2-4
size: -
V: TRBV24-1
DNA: TGTGCCACCAGTGAAACAGGCTGTGGGGCCAAAAACATTCAGTACTTC
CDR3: CATSETGCGAKNIQYF

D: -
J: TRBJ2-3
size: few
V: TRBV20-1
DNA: TGCAGTGCCCAGCGAGGTACGCAGTATTTT
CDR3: CSAQRGTQYF

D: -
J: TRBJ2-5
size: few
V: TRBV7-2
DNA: TGTGCCAGCAGCCATGGGACTACCCAGTACTTC
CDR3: CASSHGTTQYF

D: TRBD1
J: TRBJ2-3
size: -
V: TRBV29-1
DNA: TGCAGCGTTCTGATTACAGGGGGCACCTTCACAGATACGCAGTATTTT
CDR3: CSVLITGGTFTDTQYF

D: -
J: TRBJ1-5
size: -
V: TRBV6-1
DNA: TGTGCCAGCGACCGGGACGGACTCAATCAGCCCCAGCATTTT
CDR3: CASDRDGLNQPQHF

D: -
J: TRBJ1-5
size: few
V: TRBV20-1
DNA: TGCAGTGCTAGAGACCAGGTTCATAGCAATCAGCCCCAGCATTTT
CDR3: CSARDQVHSNQPQHF

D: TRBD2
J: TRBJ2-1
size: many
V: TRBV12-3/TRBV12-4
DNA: TGTGCCAGCAGTCCTAGGGGACTAGCGTTCAGCTCCTACAATGAGCAGTTCTTC
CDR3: CASSPRGLAFSSYNEQFF

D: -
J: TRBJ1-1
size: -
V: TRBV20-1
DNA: TGCACCAGAACTTGGGCGAACACTGAAGCTTTCTTT
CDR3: CTRTWANTEAFF

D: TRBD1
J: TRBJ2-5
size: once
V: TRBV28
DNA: TGTACCAGCAGTACCGGGACAGGGGGTTTCCAAGAGACCCAGTACTTC
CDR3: CTSSTGTGGFQETQYF

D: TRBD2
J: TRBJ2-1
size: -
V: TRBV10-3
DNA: TGTGCCATCACTGAGGGACGAGCGGGAGTCAATGAGCAGTTCTTC
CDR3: CAITEGRAGVNEQFF

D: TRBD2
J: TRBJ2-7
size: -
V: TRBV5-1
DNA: TGCGCCAGCAGCCTCGCCCCCAGACTAGCTCGTTATACCTCTTACGAGCAGTACTTC
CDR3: CASSLAPRLARYTSYEQYF

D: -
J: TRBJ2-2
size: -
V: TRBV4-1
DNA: TGCGCCAGCAGCCAAGGAAGTGGGGAGCTGTTTTTT
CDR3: CASSQGSGELFF

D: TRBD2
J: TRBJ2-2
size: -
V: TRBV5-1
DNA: TGCGCCAGCAGCTTTCGTGGAGCGGGGACCGGGGAGCTGTTTTTT
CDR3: CASSFRGAGTGELFF

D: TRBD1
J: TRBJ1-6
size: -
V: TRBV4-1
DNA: TGCACCAGCAGCCAAGATGGAAGGACAGGGGGAAATAATTCACCCCTCCACTTT
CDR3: CTSSQDGRTGGNNSPLHF

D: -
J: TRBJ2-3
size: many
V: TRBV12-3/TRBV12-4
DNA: TGTGCCAGCAGTCGGGAGAGAAGTTTCACAGATACGCAGTATTTT
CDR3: CASSRERSFTDTQYF

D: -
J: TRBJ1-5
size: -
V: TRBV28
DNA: TGTGCCAGCAGTTTCGGGACTCATAATCAGCCCCAGCATTTT
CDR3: CASSFGTHNQPQHF

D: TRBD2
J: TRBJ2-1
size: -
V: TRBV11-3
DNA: TGTGCCAGCAGCACCGGGACTAGCGGGGGTAATGAGCAGTTCTTC
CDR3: CASSTGTSGGNEQFF

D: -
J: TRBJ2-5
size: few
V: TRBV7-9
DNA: TGTGCCAGCAGCTCCTCGGGACAATCTATAGAGACCCAGTACTTC
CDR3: CASSSSGQSIETQYF

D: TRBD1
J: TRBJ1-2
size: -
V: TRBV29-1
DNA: TGCAGCGCTCCTGCCGGGACAGCTTTTAACTATGGCTACACCTTC
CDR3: CSAPAGTAFNYGYTF

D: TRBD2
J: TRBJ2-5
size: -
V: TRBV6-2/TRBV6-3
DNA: TGTGCCAGCAGCGTAATAGCGGGAGGGACCGAGACCCAGTACTTC
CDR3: CASSVIAGGTETQYF

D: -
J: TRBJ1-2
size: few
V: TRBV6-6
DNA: TGTGCCAGCAGTCCCCTGGACACCCACAGATTGAAGGGCTACACCTTC
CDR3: CASSPLDTHRLKGYTF

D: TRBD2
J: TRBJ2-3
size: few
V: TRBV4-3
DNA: TGCGCCAGCAGCCCTATAGCGGGGTCTAGCACAGATACGCAGTATTTT
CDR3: CASSPIAGSSTDTQYF

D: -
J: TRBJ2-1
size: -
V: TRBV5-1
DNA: TGCGCCAGCAGCCCCGCCCAGGGGGGGTACAATGAGCAGTTCTTC
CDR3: CASSPAQGGYNEQFF

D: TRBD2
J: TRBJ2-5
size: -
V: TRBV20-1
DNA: TGCAGTGCTAGAGAATTCCTAGCGGACATCCCGGGGGAGACCCAGTACTTC
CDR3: CSAREFLADIPGETQYF

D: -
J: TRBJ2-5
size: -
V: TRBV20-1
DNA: TGCAGTGCTAGAGTACCGGGACCCACAATCGAGACCCAGTACTTC
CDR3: CSARVPGPTIETQYF

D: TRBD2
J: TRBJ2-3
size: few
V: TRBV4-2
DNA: TGTGCCAGCAGCCAGGAGGGAGGGTCCGGCACAGATACGCAGTATTTT
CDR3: CASSQEGGSGTDTQYF

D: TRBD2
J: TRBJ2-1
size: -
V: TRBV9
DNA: TGTGCCAGCAACGGGAGGGGCAGCTCCTACAATGAGCAGTTCTTC
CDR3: CASNGRGSSYNEQFF

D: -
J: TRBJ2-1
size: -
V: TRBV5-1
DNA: TGCGCCAGCAGCGTTCAGACCGTAAATGAGCAGTTCTTC
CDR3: CASSVQTVNEQFF

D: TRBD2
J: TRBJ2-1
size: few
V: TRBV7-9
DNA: TGTGCCAGCAGCGTTCTAGCGGGGGCCCACAATGAGCAGTTCTTC
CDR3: CASSVLAGAHNEQFF

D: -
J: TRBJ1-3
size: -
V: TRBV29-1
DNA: TGCAGCGTTGGTGGTCCTGGAAACACCATATATTTT
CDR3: CSVGGPGNTIYF

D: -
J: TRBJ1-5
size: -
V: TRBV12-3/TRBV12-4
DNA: TGTGCCAGCAGTTCAGGGGAAAATCAGCCCCAGCATTTT
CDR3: CASSSGENQPQHF

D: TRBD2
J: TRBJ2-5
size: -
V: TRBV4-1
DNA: TGCGCCAGCAGCCAAGGCGGGGGGTCCAAAGGAACCCAGTACTTC
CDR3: CASSQGGGSKGTQYF

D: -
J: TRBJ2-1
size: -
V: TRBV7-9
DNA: TGTGCCAGCAGCTTTGAGAGCTCCTACAATGAGCAGTTCTTC
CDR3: CASSFESSYNEQFF

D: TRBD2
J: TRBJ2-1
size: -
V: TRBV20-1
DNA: TGCAGTGCTAGAGTTGGGGCTAGCGGGAGCTCCTACAATGAGCAGTTCTTC
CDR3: CSARVGASGSSYNEQFF